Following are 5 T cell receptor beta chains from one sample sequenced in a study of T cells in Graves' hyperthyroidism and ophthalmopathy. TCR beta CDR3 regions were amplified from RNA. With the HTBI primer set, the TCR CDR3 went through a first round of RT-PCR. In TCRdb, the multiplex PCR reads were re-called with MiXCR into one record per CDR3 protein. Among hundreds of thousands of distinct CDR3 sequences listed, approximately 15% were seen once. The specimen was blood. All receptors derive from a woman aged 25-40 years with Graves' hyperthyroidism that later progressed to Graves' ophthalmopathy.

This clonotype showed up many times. The CDR3 loop is CASSLIDYPSYEQYF. The CDR3 region has the DNA TGTGCCAGCAGCTTAATTGACTACCCTTCCTACGAGCAGTACTTC. The V call is TRBV7-8, the J call TRBJ2-7; TRBD2 might be the D (5 bases). V was trimmed by 2 bases and J by 1 base, leaving 12 bases between them. The CDR3 is 15 residues long. Germline CDR1 and CDR2: SGHVS and FQNEAQ.

The CDR3 here is CASSGRTGGFLGNEQFF. The DNA for the CDR3 is TGCGCCAGCAGTGGGAGGACAGGGGGTTTTCTAGGAAATGAGCAGTTCTTC. This chain joins TRBV10-2 and TRBJ2-1, with TRBD1 identical over 10 bases. CDR1 and CDR2 (germline): WSHSY, SAAADI. The CDR3 spans 17 residues. The V gene end was trimmed by 4 bases and the J gene end by 7 bases; junction bases not matched to a gene: 13.

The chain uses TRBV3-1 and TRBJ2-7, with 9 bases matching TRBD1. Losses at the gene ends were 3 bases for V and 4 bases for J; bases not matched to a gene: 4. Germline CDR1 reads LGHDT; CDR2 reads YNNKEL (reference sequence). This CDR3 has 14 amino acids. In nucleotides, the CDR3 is TGTGCCAGCAGCCAGGGGACAGGGCCTTACGAGCAGTACTTC. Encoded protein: CASSQGTGPYEQYF.

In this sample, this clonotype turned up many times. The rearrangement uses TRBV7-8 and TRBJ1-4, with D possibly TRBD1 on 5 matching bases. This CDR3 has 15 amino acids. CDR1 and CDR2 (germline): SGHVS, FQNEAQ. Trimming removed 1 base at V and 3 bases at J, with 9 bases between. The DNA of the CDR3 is TGTGCCAGCAGCTTAGGCGGGACGGCTAATGAAAAACTGTTTTTT. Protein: CASSLGGTANEKLFF.

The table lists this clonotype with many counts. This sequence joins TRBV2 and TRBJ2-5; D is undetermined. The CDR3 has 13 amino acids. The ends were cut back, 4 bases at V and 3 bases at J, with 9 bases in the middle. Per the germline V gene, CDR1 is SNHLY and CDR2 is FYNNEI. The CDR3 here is CASSGVAKETQYF. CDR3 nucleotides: TGTGCCAGCAGTGGGGTGGCGAAAGAGACCCAGTACTTC.